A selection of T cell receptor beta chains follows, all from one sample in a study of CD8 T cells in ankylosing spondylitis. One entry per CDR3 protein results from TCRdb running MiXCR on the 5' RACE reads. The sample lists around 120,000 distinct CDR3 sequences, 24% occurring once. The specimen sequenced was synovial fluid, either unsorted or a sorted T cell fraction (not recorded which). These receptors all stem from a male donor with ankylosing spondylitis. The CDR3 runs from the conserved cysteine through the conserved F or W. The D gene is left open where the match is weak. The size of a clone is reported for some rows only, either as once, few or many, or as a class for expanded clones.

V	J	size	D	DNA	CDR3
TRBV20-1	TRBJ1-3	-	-	TGCAGTGTAAGACGGGGGTTTGACACCATATATTTT	CSVRRGFDTIYF
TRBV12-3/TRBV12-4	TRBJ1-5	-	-	TGTGCCAGCAGTTTCGTCGGGGACATTTATAGCAATCAGCCCCAGCATTTT	CASSFVGDIYSNQPQHF
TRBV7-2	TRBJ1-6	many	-	TGTGCCAGCAGCTTAGGACCGGGTAATTCACCCCTCCACTTT	CASSLGPGNSPLHF
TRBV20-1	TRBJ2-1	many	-	TGCAGTGCTAGGACGTACAATGAGCAGTTCTTC	CSARTYNEQFF
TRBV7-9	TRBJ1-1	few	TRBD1	TGTGCCAGCAGACAGGGGCAGAACACTGAAGCTTTCTTT	CASRQGQNTEAFF
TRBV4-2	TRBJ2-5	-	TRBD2	TGTGCCAGCAGCCAAGAAAGCGGGAGGGCTATCGAGACCCAGTACTTC	CASSQESGRAIETQYF
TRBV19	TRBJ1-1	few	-	TGTGCCAGTAGTATACCAGGGTTCTACACTGAAGCTTTCTTT	CASSIPGFYTEAFF
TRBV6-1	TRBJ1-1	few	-	TGTGCCAGCAGTGGAGGTTTTGGACGGACAAACACTGAAGCTTTCTTT	CASSGGFGRTNTEAFF
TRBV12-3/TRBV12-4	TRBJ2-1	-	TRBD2	TGTGCCAGCAGTTTGGGACTAGCTTCGAACATTGAGCAGTTCTTC	CASSLGLASNIEQFF
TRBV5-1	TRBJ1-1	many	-	TGCGCCAGCAGCTCCGCCTTCGGAGCTGAAGCTTTCTTT	CASSSAFGAEAFF
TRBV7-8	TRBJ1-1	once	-	TGTGCCAGCATCTCTATGGGGGGATACACTGAAGCTTTCTTT	CASISMGGYTEAFF
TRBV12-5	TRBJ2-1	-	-	TGTGCTAGTGGTTTGTTGGTTGAGCAGTTCTTC	CASGLLVEQFF
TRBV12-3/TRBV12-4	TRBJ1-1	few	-	TGTGCCAGCAGTTCTCCCCCCTCCAGAAAGAACACTGAAGCTTTCTTT	CASSSPPSRKNTEAFF
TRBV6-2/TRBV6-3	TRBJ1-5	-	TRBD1	TGTGCCAGCAGTTTAAGACAGGGCGTACAGCCCCAGCATTTT	CASSLRQGVQPQHF
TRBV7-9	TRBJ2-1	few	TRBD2	TGTGCCAGCCTGTCTAGCGGGACAAATGAGCAGTTCTTC	CASLSSGTNEQFF
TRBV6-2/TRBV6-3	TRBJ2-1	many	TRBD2	TGTGCCAGCAGTTACTCGACTAGCGGGAGGGCAAATGAGCAGTTCTTC	CASSYSTSGRANEQFF
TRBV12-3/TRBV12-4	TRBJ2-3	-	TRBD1	TGTGCCAGCAGTTTTCGACAGGGAACAGATACGCAGTATTTT	CASSFRQGTDTQYF
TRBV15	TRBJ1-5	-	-	TGTGCCACCAGCAGAGATCTGGTCAGCAATCAGCCCCAGCATTTT	CATSRDLVSNQPQHF
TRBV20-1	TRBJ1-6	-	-	TGCAGTGCTTACTCAGGGTATCATTCACCCCTCCACTTT	CSAYSGYHSPLHF
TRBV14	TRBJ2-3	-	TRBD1	TGTGCCAGCAGCCCTCTGGGGACAGGGGGCCCTCATACGCAGTATTTT	CASSPLGTGGPHTQYF
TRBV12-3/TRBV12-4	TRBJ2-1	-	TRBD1	TGTGCCAGCAGTCACCGGGACAGGTCGCGCTCTGAGCAGTTCTTC	CASSHRDRSRSEQFF
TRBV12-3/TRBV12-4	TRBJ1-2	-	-	TGTGCCAGCAGTTCCGGGACCTTGGATGGCTACACCTTC	CASSSGTLDGYTF